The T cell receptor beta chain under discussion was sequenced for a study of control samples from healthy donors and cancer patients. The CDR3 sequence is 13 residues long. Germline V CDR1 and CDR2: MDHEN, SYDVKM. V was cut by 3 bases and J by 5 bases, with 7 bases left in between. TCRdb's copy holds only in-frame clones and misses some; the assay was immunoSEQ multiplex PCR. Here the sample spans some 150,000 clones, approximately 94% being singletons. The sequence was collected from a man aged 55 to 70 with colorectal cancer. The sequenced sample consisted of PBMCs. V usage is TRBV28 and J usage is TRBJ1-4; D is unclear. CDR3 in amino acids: CASSLGGNEKLFF. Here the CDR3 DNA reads TGTGCCAGCAGTTTGGGTGGGAATGAAAAACTGTTTTTT.